Shown below are 17 T cell receptor beta chains from a single sample sequenced in a study of T cells in Graves' hyperthyroidism and ophthalmopathy. RNA transcripts gave rise to amplified TCR beta CDR3 regions. In the first-round RT-PCR of the TCR CDR3, the HTBI primer set was used. TCRdb redid the calling of the multiplex PCR reads with MiXCR, one entry per CDR3 protein. The table records about 700,000 distinct CDR3 sequences, around 13% of them present only once. The sequenced material came from blood. The receptors here all came from a woman between 18 and 29 years old with Graves' hyperthyroidism.

This clonotype was counted ten times or more. The genes are TRBV4-2 and TRBJ2-1, with D possibly TRBD2 on 5 matching bases. V lost 1 base and J 10 bases, leaving 8 bases between the germline ends. This CDR3 spans 12 amino acids. CDR1 and CDR2 (germline): LGHNA, YNFKEQ. The CDR3 here is CASSQVEREQFF. The CDR3 DNA reads TGTGCCAGCAGCCAAGTTGAGCGGGAGCAGTTCTTC.

This clonotype was seen a handful of times. This sequence may be a read error, since a much larger clone differs from it by one base. This sequence joins TRBV13 and TRBJ2-2; maybe TRBD1 (6 bases). The CDR3 is 15 residues long. CDR1 is PRHDT, CDR2 FYEKMQ, per germline (reference sequence). CDR3 amino acids: CANSTRDTDTGELFF. CDR3 sequence (DNA): TGTGCCAACAGCACCCGGGACACAGACACCGGGGAGCTGTTTTTT.

The chain joins TRBV19 to TRBJ2-7; no clear D gene. Germline lookup yields CDR1 LNHDA and CDR2 SQIVND (reference sequence). CDR3 length equals 14 residues. Trimming cost V 5 bases and J 0 bases, with 11 bases left between them. CDR3 nucleotide sequence: TGTGCCAGTAGTGCCCAAGGCTACTCCTACGAGCAGTACTTC. This translates into CASSAQGYSYEQYF.

This clonotype was seen at least ten times. The J gene is TRBJ2-7, the V gene TRBV12-3 or TRBV12-4, with D unclear. This CDR3 comprises 16 residues. V lost 0 bases and J 2 bases, leaving 14 bases between the germline ends. The CDR3 sequence is CASSLALETPTYEQYF. The CDR3, as DNA: TGTGCCAGCAGTTTAGCGCTAGAGACTCCCACCTACGAGCAGTACTTC.

This clonotype was detected only a few times. The chain couples TRBV7-3 to TRBJ1-1, with unresolved D. The length of the CDR3 is 13 residues. The germline V gene encodes CDR1 SGHTA and CDR2 FQGTGA. V dropped 4 bases and J dropped 5 bases, with 11 bases sitting between them. DNA for the CDR3: TGTGCCAGCAGCTGGGATGGGCAGACTGAAGCTTTCTTT. Amino acids: CASSWDGQTEAFF.

In its sample, this clonotype was seen many times. The gene calls are TRBV28 and TRBJ1-2; D call uncertain. The CDR3 runs to 15 residues. V lost 1 base and J lost 5, with 14 bases in between. Looked up from germline, CDR1 is MDHEN and CDR2 is SYDVKM. CDR3 sequence (DNA): TGTGCCAGCAGTTTATTCCCAGCATCGGTGTATGGCTACACCTTC. Translation gives CASSLFPASVYGYTF.

This clonotype was counted a few times. The chain couples TRBV5-1 to TRBJ2-5; 12 positions match TRBD2. Germline CDR1 reads SGHRS; CDR2 reads YFSETQ. The junction had 2 bases not matched to a gene; V was cut back by 0 bases and J by 2 bases. The CDR3 has 16 residues. The CDR3 DNA follows: TGCGCCAGCAGCTTGGCCGGACTAGCGGGACAAGAGACCCAGTACTTC. Protein sequence: CASSLAGLAGQETQYF. Together with reference TRBV5-1 and TRBJ2-5, the CDR3 gives the full variable domain: KAGVTQTPRYLIKTRGQQVTLSCSPISGHRSVSWYQQTPGQGLQFLFEYFSETQRNKGNFPGRFSGRQFSNSRSEMNVSTLELGDSALYLCASSLAGLAGQETQYFGPGTRLLVL.

This clonotype was seen more than once but under ten times. The gene calls are TRBV7-9 and TRBJ2-2, with TRBD2 matching 7 bases. Germline CDR1 SEHNR, CDR2 FQNEAQ (reference sequence). Trimming at V came to 5 bases and at J to 4 bases, leaving 7 bases not matched to a gene. This CDR3 has 15 residues. CDR3 DNA: TGTGCCAGCAGCCCACTTGGCGGGAGCACCGGGGAGCTGTTTTTT. Translation gives CASSPLGGSTGELFF. Full variable domain (remainder filled in from reference TRBV7-9 and TRBJ2-2): DTGVSQNPRHKITKRGQNVTFRCDPISEHNRLYWYRQTLGQGPEFLTYFQNEAQLEKSRLLSDRFSAERPKGSFSTLEIQRTEQGDSAMYLCASSPLGGSTGELFFGEGSRLTVL.

The table lists this clonotype with many counts. V usage is TRBV3-1 and J usage is TRBJ2-1, with 10 nucleotides matching TRBD2. V trimming: 1 base; J trimming: 10 bases; junction bases outside the gene matches: 13. The CDR3 has 17 residues. Germline V gene lookup returns CDR1 LGHDT and CDR2 YNNKEL (reference sequence). CDR3 nucleotide sequence: TGTGCCAGCAGCCAAGCGGGGGCGAAGCGGGAGGGCCACGAGCAGTTCTTC. Encoded protein: CASSQAGAKREGHEQFF.

This clonotype was counted many times. V usage is TRBV24-1 and J usage is TRBJ2-5; D unclear. Germline V gene lookup returns CDR1 KGHDR and CDR2 SFDVKD. The CDR3 is 12 amino acids. V gave up 4 bases and J gave up 2 bases, with 4 bases separating them. The CDR3 DNA sequence: TGTGCCACCAGTGAGGAGCAAGAGACCCAGTACTTC. Its protein is CATSEEQETQYF.

This clonotype was observed a few times. This may be a read error: a much more frequent sequence differs by one nucleotide. This sequence joins TRBV7-2 and TRBJ2-7; D gene uncertain. Between the trimmed V and J ends, which lost 3 bases and 3 bases, there was a span of 12 bases. This CDR3 contains 14 residues. CDR1 and CDR2 (germline): SGHTA, FQGNSA. This CDR3 is CASSLPSLGYEQYF. CDR3 DNA: TGTGCCAGCAGCTTGCCCTCCCTAGGCTACGAGCAGTACTTC.

This sequence joins TRBV29-1 and TRBJ2-4; D is uncertain. From germline, CDR1 is SQVTM and CDR2 ANQGSEA. CDR3 length equals 13 residues. Trimming cost V 2 bases and J 0 bases, with 5 bases left between them. The CDR3 spells CSVEREAKNIQYF. In DNA, the CDR3 is TGCAGCGTTGAAAGGGAAGCCAAAAACATTCAGTACTTC. The entire variable domain, with the rest obtained from reference TRBV29-1 and TRBJ2-4, is as follows: SAVISQKPSRDICQRGTSLTIQCQVDSQVTMMFWYRQQPGQSLTLIATANQGSEATYESGFVIDKFPISRPNLTFSTLTVSNMSPEDSSIYLCSVEREAKNIQYFGAGTRLSVL.

In its sample, this clonotype was seen many times. This sequence joins TRBV20-1 and TRBJ2-1; D is possibly TRBD1 (6 bases). The CDR3 runs 16 residues. The V gene's germline CDR1 is DFQATT and CDR2 SNEGSKA (reference sequence). The V and J ends lost 6 bases and 7 bases respectively, with 25 bases between them. Written as DNA, the CDR3 is TGCAGTGCCAGGCGCAGGGGTTTCGGTCCTAGGAATGAGCAGTTCTTC. Translation gives CSARRRGFGPRNEQFF.

This clonotype was seen at least ten times. This chain connects TRBV20-1 to TRBJ2-7; 8 bases are shared with TRBD1. The CDR3 extends over 14 amino acids. Germline trimming cut 6 bases from V and 1 base from J; bases unmatched to any gene: 8. CDR1 is DFQATT, CDR2 SNEGSKA, per germline (reference sequence). The CDR3 sequence: CSALSGTGSYEQYF. The CDR3 DNA reads TGCAGTGCCCTCAGTGGGACAGGTTCCTACGAGCAGTACTTC.

Ten or more counts support this clonotype. The DNA for the CDR3 is TGCAGTGCGACCCTACCTTGGCGGGCTAGCACAGATACGCAGTATTTT. This encodes CSATLPWRASTDTQYF. The J gene is TRBJ2-3, the V gene TRBV20-1; D possibly corresponds to TRBD2 (5 bases). The CDR3 is 16 residues long. Trimming cost V 6 bases and J 0 bases, with 19 bases left between them. Germline CDR1 DFQATT, CDR2 SNEGSKA (reference sequence).

The CDR3 DNA reads as TGCGCCAGCAGCCAAGATGTGGGTTCACCCCTCCACTTT. This encodes CASSQDVGSPLHF. V gene TRBV4-1 combines with J gene TRBJ1-6; D not certain. Germline V gives CDR1 MGHRA, CDR2 YSYEKL. This CDR3 comprises 13 residues. V was trimmed by 0 bases and J by 9 bases, leaving 6 bases between them.

This chain joins TRBV12-3 or TRBV12-4 and TRBJ1-5; D is possibly TRBD1 (6 bases). V dropped 3 bases and J dropped 6 bases, with 12 bases sitting between them. This CDR3 has 14 amino acids. The CDR3 here is CASSFGGRGQPQHF. The CDR3 nucleotides read TGTGCCAGCAGTTTTGGGGGGCGAGGTCAGCCCCAGCATTTT.